This TCR beta chain stems from a study of shared clonotypes between healthy human individuals. Whole-study findings and limits: Larger estimated richness was generally recorded for naive subsets relative to memory subsets.

This clone was picked up one time. Its target is unknown. CD4+ cell separation produced CD45RA+ naive and CD45RA-negative memory subsets. Produced via immunoSEQ multiplex PCR; TCRdb's table is partial and in-frame only. Of around 990,000 clones listed, about 72% are singletons. Germline V gives CDR1 SGHNT, CDR2 YYREEE (reference sequence). V lost 3 bases, J lost 1 base, and 2 bases stayed unmatched. The CDR3 length is 14 residues. This sequence was found in a young man in good health. Some clones in this sample may be carry-over from other donors' samples. The sequencing input was memory CD4+ T cells from PBMCs. Subset denoted: CD45RA-negative fraction. The gene calls are TRBV5-4 and TRBJ2-5; 8 positions agree with TRBD1. CDR3 DNA: TGTGCCAGCAGCTCGCAGGGGGCCCAAGAGACCCAGTACTTC. Its translation is CASSSQGAQETQYF.